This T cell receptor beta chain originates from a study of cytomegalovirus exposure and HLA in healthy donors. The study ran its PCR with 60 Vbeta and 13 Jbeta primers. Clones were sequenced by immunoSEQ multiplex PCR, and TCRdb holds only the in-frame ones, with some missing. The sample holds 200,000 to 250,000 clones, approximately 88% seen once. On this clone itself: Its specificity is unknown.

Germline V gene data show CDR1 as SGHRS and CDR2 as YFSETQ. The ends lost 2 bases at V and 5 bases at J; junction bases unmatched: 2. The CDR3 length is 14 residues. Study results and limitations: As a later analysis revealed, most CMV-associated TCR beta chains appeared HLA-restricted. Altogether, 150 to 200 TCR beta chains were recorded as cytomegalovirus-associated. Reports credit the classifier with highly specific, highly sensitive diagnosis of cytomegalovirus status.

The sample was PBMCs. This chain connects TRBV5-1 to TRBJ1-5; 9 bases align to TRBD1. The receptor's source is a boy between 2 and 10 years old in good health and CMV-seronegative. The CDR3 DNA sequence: TGCGCCAGCAGCTTAAGGACAGGGGATCAGCCCCAGCATTTT. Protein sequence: CASSLRTGDQPQHF.